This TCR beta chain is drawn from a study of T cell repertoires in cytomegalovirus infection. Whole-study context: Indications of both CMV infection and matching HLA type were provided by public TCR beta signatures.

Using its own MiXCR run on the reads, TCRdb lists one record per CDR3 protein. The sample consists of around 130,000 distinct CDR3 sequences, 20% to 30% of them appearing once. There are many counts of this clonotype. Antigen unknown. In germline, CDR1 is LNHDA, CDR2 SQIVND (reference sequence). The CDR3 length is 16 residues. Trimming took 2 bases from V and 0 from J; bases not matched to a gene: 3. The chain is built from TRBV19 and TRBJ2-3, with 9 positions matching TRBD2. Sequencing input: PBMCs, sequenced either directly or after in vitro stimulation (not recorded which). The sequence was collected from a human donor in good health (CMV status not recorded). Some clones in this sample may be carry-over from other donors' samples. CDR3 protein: CASSITSGRSTDTQYF. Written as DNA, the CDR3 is TGTGCCAGTAGTATAACTAGCGGGCGAAGCACAGATACGCAGTATTTT.